This TCR beta chain comes out of a study of post-analysis software for immune sequencing data. Background on the study: Recorded disease courses covered relapsing-remitting, secondary progressive and progressive-relapsing multiple sclerosis. Some patients had no subtype annotation.

This CDR3 spans 12 amino acids. Notes on the study in general: Among 4 or 5 TRBV segments more frequent in patients than controls were TRBV5-6, TRBV5-1 and TRBV20-1. Multiple sclerosis patients had significantly lower normalized Chao1 diversity than controls. Strong co-clustering by F measure was evident for samples that had been prepared in the same batch.

Prepared TCR beta cDNA libraries contained unique molecular identifiers. Out of 1 to 10 million T cells, about 520,000 cDNA molecules were generated. TCRdb ran MiXCR on the PCR reads and lists one entry per CDR3 protein. The sample includes 150,000 to 200,000 distinct CDR3 sequences, approximately 28% of them seen just once. About this clonotype itself: Its matching antigen is unknown. The junction and the germline gene differ at one end; a read error may be behind it.

This clonotype was obtained from a girl aged 5 to 17 with multiple sclerosis. This rearrangement joins TRBV12-3 or TRBV12-4 to TRBJ1-2; D uncertain. The material sequenced was blood. The CDR3 reads CASSLGNCGYTF. CDR3 bases: TGTGCCAGCAGTTTAGGGAACTGTGGCTACACCTTC.